Each of the 9 T cell receptor beta chains below was sequenced from the same sample in a study of blood T cell repertoires in COVID-19. The protocol was immunoSEQ multiplex PCR, while the TCRdb copy is restricted to in-frame clones and leaves out a portion. In the table there are a few hundred thousand clones, 86% of which are singletons. Material: peripheral blood. The receptors originated from an older man with acute or convalescent COVID-19.

The chain combines TRBV28 with TRBJ1-2, with a tentative D call TRBD1 (6 bases). The CDR3 is 14 amino acids. The V end lost 2 bases, the J end lost 3 bases, and 10 bases lay between the germline ends. Germline V gives CDR1 MDHEN, CDR2 SYDVKM. The CDR3 region is CASSLRQAHYGYTF. In DNA, the CDR3 is TGTGCCAGCAGTTTAAGACAGGCCCACTATGGCTACACCTTC.

V and J are TRBV7-8 and TRBJ2-7, with D tentatively TRBD2 (6 bases). The V gene's germline CDR1 is SGHVS and CDR2 FQNEAQ. Trimming removed 0 bases at V and 5 bases at J, with 14 bases between. The CDR3 sequence is 15 residues long. This chain's CDR3 is CASSLAEGLDHEQYF. The CDR3 nucleotides are TGTGCCAGCAGCTTAGCGGAGGGACTGGACCACGAGCAGTACTTC.

This clone showed up just once. The chain links TRBV21-1 to TRBJ2-7; the DNA was not used to check the table's D call, TRBD1. TRBV21-1 is designated a pseudogene. The CDR3 totals 16 residues. The CDR3 sequence: CASSKMRQVETYEQYF. The DNA for the CDR3 is TGTGCCAGCAGCAAAATGAGACAGGTAGAGACCTACGAGCAGTACTTC.

The rearrangement joins TRBV9 to TRBJ1-3, with 9 bases fitting TRBD1. Germline V gene sequence: CDR1 SGDLS, CDR2 YYNGEE. The length of the CDR3 is 15 residues. V shed 1 base, J shed 3 bases, and the junction held 2 bases outside the gene matches. The CDR3 spells CASSVRQGVGNTIYF. DNA of the CDR3: TGTGCCAGCAGCGTACGACAGGGGGTTGGAAACACCATATATTTT. Full variable domain (rest looked up from reference TRBV9 and TRBJ1-3): DSGVTQTPKHLITATGQRVTLRCSPRSGDLSVYWYQQSLDQGLQFLIQYYNGEERAKGNILERFSAQQFPDLHSELNLSSLELGDSALYFCASSVRQGVGNTIYFGEGSWLTVV.

The gene calls are TRBV2 and TRBJ1-4; D call uncertain. Germline V gene data show CDR1 as SNHLY and CDR2 as FYNNEI. V lost 3 bases and J lost 8, with 4 bases in between. The CDR3 spans 11 residues. The CDR3 loop is CASSEREKLFF. In DNA form, the CDR3 reads TGTGCCAGCAGTGAGAGGGAAAAACTGTTTTTT.

This clone was recorded only once. This sequence joins TRBV2 and TRBJ1-6; weak D call: TRBD1 (6 bases). V lost 11 bases and J lost 7, with 21 bases in between. The CDR3 runs 15 residues. Germline-derived CDR1 and CDR2 are SNHLY and FYNNEI. CDR3 in amino acids: CAGTPVRGGNSPLHF. The CDR3 DNA reads as TGTGCCGGAACGCCCGTTAGGGGGGGCAATTCACCCCTCCACTTT.

In this sample, this clone turned up a few times. V is TRBV3-1 (or the pseudogene TRBV3-2) and J is TRBJ1-2, with 8 bases fitting TRBD1. The V segment lost 4 bases and the J segment 2 bases; nucleotides outside the gene matches: 6. Germline V gives CDR1 LGHDT, CDR2 YNNKEL (reference sequence). CDR3 length equals 15 residues. CDR3 sequence: CASSLSQGGNYGYTF. For the CDR3, the DNA is TGTGCCAGCAGCCTTTCACAGGGGGGGAACTATGGCTACACCTTC.

The rearrangement links TRBV27 to TRBJ2-6; D gene ambiguous. CDR1 and CDR2 (germline): MNHEY, SMNVEV (reference sequence). The V and J ends lost 3 bases and 2 bases respectively, with 5 bases between them. This CDR3 spans 14 amino acids. CDR3 loop: CASSFLPGANVLTF. Written as DNA, the CDR3 is TGTGCCAGCAGTTTCCTCCCTGGGGCCAACGTCCTGACTTTC.

The V call is TRBV7-8, the J call TRBJ2-5; D possibly corresponds to TRBD1 (7 bases). Germline CDR1 and CDR2: SGHVS and FQNEAQ. Trimming stripped 10 bases from V and 1 base from J, with 19 bases between. This CDR3 region has 15 residues. The CDR3 bases are TGTGCCACAATACAGACAGGGACTGGCCAAGAGACCCAGTACTTC. As protein: CATIQTGTGQETQYF.